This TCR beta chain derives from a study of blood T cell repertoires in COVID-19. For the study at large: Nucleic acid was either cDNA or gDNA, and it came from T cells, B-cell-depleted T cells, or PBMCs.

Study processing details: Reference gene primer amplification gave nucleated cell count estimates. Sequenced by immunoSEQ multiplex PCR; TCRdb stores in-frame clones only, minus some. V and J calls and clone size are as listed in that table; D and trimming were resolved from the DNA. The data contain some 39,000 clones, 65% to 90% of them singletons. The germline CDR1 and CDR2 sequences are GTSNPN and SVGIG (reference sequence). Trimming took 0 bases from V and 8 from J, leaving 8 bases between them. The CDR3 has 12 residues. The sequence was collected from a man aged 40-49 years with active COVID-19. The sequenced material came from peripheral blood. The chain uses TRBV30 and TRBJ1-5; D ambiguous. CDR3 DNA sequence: TGTGCCTGGAGTGTAGAACGAGAGCCCCAGCATTTT. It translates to CAWSVEREPQHF.